This TCR beta chain emerged from a study of cytotoxic CD8 clonotypes in ibrutinib-treated CLL. Method: immunoSEQ multiplex PCR; TCRdb's copy keeps in-frame clones and lacks some. This table holds 12,000 or so clones, 62% found once. In regard to this clone: The antigen remains undetermined.

Overall study results and limits: Baseline clonality, higher than in age-matched healthy donors, tracked circulating CD8+ T-cell counts.

Germline V gene data show CDR1 as MNHEY and CDR2 as SMNVEV (reference sequence). Unmatched junction bases numbered 5, after V lost 5 bases and J lost 3 bases. The CDR3 loop spans 15 amino acids. The rearrangement links TRBV27 to TRBJ1-1; the match to TRBD1 covers 11 bases. The sequences come from PBMCs, collected before ibrutinib treatment. The source is a human donor with chronic lymphocytic leukemia. The CDR3 loop reads CASSGQGARDTEAFF. The CDR3 nucleotides are TGTGCCAGCAGTGGACAGGGGGCGCGGGACACTGAAGCTTTCTTT.